Given below is one T cell receptor (beta chain) in context. Antigen specificity is unknown. The source of the sample is a study of OX40 agonist ivuxolimab in advanced cancers. Background on the study: Aged roughly 23 to 80 with a mean of 60 years, they were 82.7% male.

The assay was immunoSEQ multiplex PCR, and TCRdb's table has in-frame clones only and misses some. The table includes tens of thousands of clones, around 93% detected once. Germline V lookup: CDR1 GTSNPN, CDR2 SVGIG (reference sequence). V was cut by 3 bases and J by 8 bases, with 19 bases left in between. The CDR3 length is 15 residues. Points from the study as a whole: Low normalized clonal expansion also occurred in some nonresponding patients.

The material was CD4+ or CD8+ T cells sorted from blood, obtained in a trial of the OX40 agonist ivuxolimab. The clonotype originates from an adult with an advanced solid tumor such as melanoma, head and neck, liver or kidney cancer. The genes are TRBV30 and TRBJ1-4; TRBD1 might be the D (6 bases). DNA of the CDR3: TGTGCCTGGAGCGTAATAGGGGGGGCCGGAGAAAAACTGTTTTTT. It encodes CAWSVIGGAGEKLFF.